This T cell receptor (beta chain) was retrieved from a study of T cell repertoires in breast cancer (dated by TCRdb to about 2016). Context from the whole study: Tumors, lymph nodes and peripheral blood lymphocytes from breast cancer patients were profiled in the study, along with peripheral blood from healthy control donors. Tumors and tumor-involved lymph nodes were minced, digested with Liberase and DNase, and then passed through 70-um and 40-um filters. Given the low mutational burden of breast cancer and the rarity of common mutations in breast cancer, it was reasoned that TCRs shared between breast cancer patients would target shared antigens. Tumor-free lymph nodes were processed with no enzymatic digestion, and blood samples were separated using Ficoll. The majority of the roughly 22 patient tumors analyzed for shared TCRs were ER+/PR+. On average, sequencing produced roughly 500,000 sequences per sample, which came to about 10 reads per input cell. Nine healthy donors, of an age range similar to that of the patients, were included as controls.

Paired alpha-beta TCRs of CD8+ T cells were analyzed using an expanded emulsion RT-PCR method with primers for all TCR V genes. Before emulsion RT-PCR, CD8+ T cells were isolated using a CD8 positive selection kit and then incubated overnight in around 9.1 IU/mL IL-2. By its share of the sample, this clonotype is large (0.1 to 1%). This receptor's antigen is unknown. A much larger clonotype is one base distant, so this may be a read error. The library was produced with emulsion pairing. Unpaired genes were suppressed by a second nested PCR with blocking oligos, after which a third nested PCR added Illumina adaptors and barcodes. Each emulsion RT-PCR master mix held about 4,500-250,000 T cells and included C-region, Stepout and V-region primers. The Micellula Emulsion and Purification Kit was used to make the emulsions, and Qiagen OneStep RT-PCR reagents were used for RT-PCR. Pooled libraries were sequenced with paired-end 2 x 250 reads on an Illumina MiSeq. On the authors' methods: Read pairs were joined in Galaxy and clipped at the engineered overlap into separate alpha and beta files; unclipped reads were discarded. To assign alpha-beta pairs, the researchers used CompleteTCR, a MiTCR-based pipeline that relies on an R script to link chains sharing read cluster identifiers. TCR sequences seen only once, which were about 1-3.3%, were removed as potential sequencing errors. TCRdb itself trimmed the public reads at Q25 with fastp, ran MiXCR and retained productive beta chains. Every CDR3 protein is listed once, alongside the most common genes and DNA of its rows. TCRdb's processing, not the authors' own work, is the source of the V and J calls. This sample comprises about 110 distinct CDR3 sequences, roughly 45% of them detected only once. Roughly 99.5% of the sample belongs to the ten largest clones.

V and J lose 6 bases and 2 bases, and a span of 14 bases separates them. CDR1 and CDR2 (MNHNS, SASEGT) derive from the germline V gene. There are 15 amino acids in the CDR3, from cysteine to phenylalanine inclusive. Only the CDR3 DNA stays, 45 bases, in frame from base 1. Points the paper makes about the study in general: Sentinel lymph nodes involved by tumor shared about fourfold more TCRs with matched tumor repertoires than tumor-free nodes did (approximately 8% versus 2%). Because transcript abundance and primer differences skewed clone recovery, emulsion RT-PCR was regarded as qualitative rather than quantitative. TRBV7 predominated among the shared TCRs, which could possibly reflect tumor recognition or a mispriming bias from eight TRBV7 primers. Discarding singleton TCRs and sampling only part of each tumor may have missed genuine antitumor clones. Shared TCRs were encoded by various nucleotide sequences, which suggests selection and expansion based on antigen. Around 18 TCR pairs were shared across seven or more patient tumors and were rarely found in control blood, which suggested possible tumor specificity.

This chain joins TRBV6-1 to TRBJ2-1; matching of 5 bases hints at TRBD2 as the D gene. This TCR was sampled from a pool of human donors with breast cancer or a healthy control (not recorded which). Sequencing was carried out using CD8+ T cells. The sequenced DNA is TGTGCCAGCAGCGCTCGGACTCACGCCTACAATGAGCAGTTCTTC. This is translated as CASSARTHAYNEQFF.